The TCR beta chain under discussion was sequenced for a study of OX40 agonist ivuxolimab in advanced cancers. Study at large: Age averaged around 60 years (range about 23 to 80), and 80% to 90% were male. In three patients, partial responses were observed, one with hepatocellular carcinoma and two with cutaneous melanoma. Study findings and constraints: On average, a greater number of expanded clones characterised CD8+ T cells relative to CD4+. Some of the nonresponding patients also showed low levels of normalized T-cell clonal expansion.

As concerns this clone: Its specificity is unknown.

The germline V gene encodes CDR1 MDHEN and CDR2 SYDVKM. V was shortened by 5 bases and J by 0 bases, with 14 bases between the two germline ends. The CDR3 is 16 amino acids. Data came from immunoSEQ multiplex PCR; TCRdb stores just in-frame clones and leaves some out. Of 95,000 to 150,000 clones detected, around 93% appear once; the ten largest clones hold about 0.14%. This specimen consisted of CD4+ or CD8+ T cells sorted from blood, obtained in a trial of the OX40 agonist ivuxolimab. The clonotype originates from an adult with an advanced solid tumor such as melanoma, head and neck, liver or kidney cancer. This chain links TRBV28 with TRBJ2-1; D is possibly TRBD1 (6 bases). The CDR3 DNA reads TGTGCCAGCAGTCCCCAGGGGACGAGCTCCTACAATGAGCAGTTCTTC. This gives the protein CASSPQGTSSYNEQFF.